The subject of this entry is one T cell receptor (beta chain). This specimen belongs to a study of OX40 agonist ivuxolimab in advanced cancers. Study summary: Eligibility rules accepted prior anti-PD-1, anti-PD-L1 or anti-CTLA-4 therapy, and 40% had some.

Method: immunoSEQ multiplex PCR; TCRdb's copy keeps in-frame clones and lacks some. This table holds approximately 71,000 clones, nearly 85% found once. Germline V gene data show CDR1 as GTSNPN and CDR2 as SVGIG (reference sequence). V shed 3 bases and J shed 0 bases, with 8 bases lying between them. CDR3 length: 13 residues. Sampling times: baseline, cycle 4 day 1, cycle 7 day 1. Here the sequenced sample was CD4+ or CD8+ T cells sorted from blood, taken in a trial of the OX40 agonist ivuxolimab. The V call is TRBV30, the J call TRBJ1-1; D possibly corresponds to TRBD1 (5 bases). This receptor was obtained from an adult with an advanced solid tumor such as melanoma, head and neck, liver or kidney cancer. As DNA, the CDR3 is TGTGCCTGGAGCGCACAGGTGAACACTGAAGCTTTCTTT. Translated, it gives CAWSAQVNTEAFF.